Reported below is one TCR beta chain. What this receptor recognizes is not known. Base qualities are missing; no much larger clone stands one base away. The cohort consisted of approximately 690 healthy bone marrow donors. At the time of sampling, every cohort member was nominally healthy, though immune exposures that went unrecorded were likely present. CMV serostatus was recorded as positive for 289 and negative for about half of the 666 cohort members, whereas no CMV serostatus was recorded for the donor in question. Every donor gave a peripheral blood sample, and the peripheral blood mononuclear cells from that sample were used for TCR beta sequencing. Genomic DNA extraction from the blood cell samples was performed with the Qiagen DNeasy Blood Extraction Kit. This specimen belongs to a study of cytomegalovirus exposure and HLA in healthy donors (dated by TCRdb to the late 2010s). Regarding the study in general: An earlier analysis of some 600 of the donors reported 250 to 300 Gb of sequence data and 95 million to 130 million unique TCR beta sequences obtained from about 179 million T cells. Along with the roughly 670-subject first cohort, a separate validation cohort of over a hundred different subjects was used. Typing coverage varied by locus: 629-630 donors for A, B, C, DRB1 and DQB1; approximately 560 for DQA1; 600 to 610 for DPA1; roughly 450 for DPB1. In the later analysis, no new phenotypic data were used to find candidate immune exposures; instead, reliance was placed on TCR beta sequences and their occurrence across donors. Using immunosequencing, the study profiled T cell repertoires from 500 to 800 subjects and related those repertoires to cytomegalovirus serostatus. On average, 235,054 unique TCR beta nucleotide sequences were sequenced per donor among more than 350 genotyped donors of the cohort, with roughly 18% of those sequences being non-productive. To study patterns of TCR occurrence, a later analysis re-analyzed previously published TCR beta repertoires from 550 to 800 donors and added high-resolution HLA genotyping. The aim of the study was to test whether cataloging public T cell receptors could identify signatures of past pathogen exposure. An early release that covered more than 550 HLA-typed donors contained around 330 gigabases of sequencing data and some 87 million unique TCR sequences. About 5 DR-DQ haplotypes were handled as single units for association and clustering, since linkage in the cohort was strong. The genetic ancestry cluster associated with self-reported Caucasian donors included 81% of the roughly 410 genotyped donors. In an earlier analysis of more than 550 of the donors, high-throughput TCR beta sequencing was used to judge whether each TCR beta V gene segment behaved as functional or pseudogenic. Class I and class II HLA loci were covered by the typing at four-digit resolution. A later genetic analysis used genome-wide SNP genotypes for about three fifths of the 666 donors, treating that subset as a discovery cohort. To predict cytomegalovirus infection status, the study brought together high-throughput TCR immunosequencing, statistical association of individual TCRs with disease status, and machine learning. Alongside the repertoire data, information on donor age, sex, ethnicity and CMV serostatus was compiled. Every repertoire in the discovery cohort had been generated on one and the same sequencing platform. Results and caveats for the whole study, not just this receptor: In a later analysis, TCR association rates were found to vary across HLA loci, with the most associated TCRs seen for DRB1 alleles and the fewest for HLA-C alleles. A later analysis found that most CMV-associated TCR beta chains appeared HLA-restricted, with HLA associations seemingly driven largely by CMV exposure. A cluster of highly shared sequence variants was judged likely to represent a technical artifact of the sequencing pipeline. Compared with equally common non-associated chains, HLA-associated TCR beta chains in a later analysis were more clonally expanded and had lower generation probabilities. When HLA alleles, especially DR and DQ, strongly co-occurred, attributing TCR associations to individual alleles was difficult. A total of 164 TCR beta chains were listed by the study as associated with cytomegalovirus. In an earlier analysis of 587 of the donors, most TCR beta V segments appeared in productive rearrangements about 87% or about 30% of the time, broadly matching IMGT annotations. In both the original and validation cohorts, the classifier was reported to diagnose cytomegalovirus status with high specificity and sensitivity. The earlier analysis of 587 of the donors excluded some 16 rarely observed V segments, including chromosome 9 orphons, because counts were too low. Correlated functional status among segregating V segments might be attributable to linkage disequilibrium, but an unknown experimental factor could not be ruled out. At a false discovery rate of 0.05, a later analysis linked roughly 17,000 TCR beta sequences to specific HLA alleles. Sequencing depth was assumed to be roughly uniform across donors in the presence/absence analyses, though that assumption may not hold. According to the authors, the approach could potentially be generalized to other disease states and immunological phenotypes. Only TCR beta chains were sequenced in this cohort, and the absence of alpha or paired-chain data limited detectable features. A later genetic analysis associated a missense DCLRE1C variant with V-gene and J-gene trimming of TCR beta chains, and an independent cohort replicated the association. The 87-base-pair reads could not distinguish some IMGT-functional V segments, including TRBV6-2 and TRBV6-3, so those segments were excluded. Immune exposure information for the cohort was limited to CMV serostatus. Across donors, most TCR sequences were observed very rarely, whereas some public TCRs were present in many individuals. A further reported finding was that TCR beta sequences accurately predicted the HLA-A and HLA-B alleles for most subjects in the first cohort. A later analysis reported that several top co-occurrence clusters appeared linked to parvovirus B19, influenza, CMV and Epstein-Barr virus. In vitro tests confirmed that a few of the cytomegalovirus-associated TCR beta chains recognize cytomegalovirus antigens. In a later genetic analysis, fewer N-insertions in productive TCRs were reported among donors in an Asian-associated ancestry cluster than the approximately 710-donor mean. Because HLA typing was missing for some donors at each locus, association tests included only the typed subset.

Libraries were constructed by the immunoSEQ multiplex PCR assay. For the multiplex PCR, a mixture combining 60 forward primers for TCR Vbeta segments and 13 reverse primers for TCR Jbeta segments was used. The CDR3 region of rearranged TCR beta genes was amplified from genomic DNA with a multiplex PCR assay. The Illumina HiSeq System was used to sequence the amplified TCR beta libraries as 87-base-pair reads. On the authors' methods: A later analysis counted 65 million to 90 million unique TCR beta chains across the 690 or so repertoires, and 9 million to 14 million of these chains were shared by at least two donors. A nearest-neighbor algorithm error-corrected the raw reads and collapsed the reads into unique sequences, merging closely related sequences to remove PCR and sequencing errors. CDR3 sequences were aligned to IMGT reference sequences to assign V, D and J gene segments. Each retained sequence needed at least a six-nucleotide match to both a V gene segment and a J gene segment. Rearrangements were classified as productive when the CDR3 lacked stop codons and remained in frame with V and J, and all other rearrangements were classified as non-productive. Following IMGT convention, CDR3 was defined as the stretch from the second conserved V-encoded cysteine to the conserved J-encoded phenylalanine. The earlier analysis of some 550 of the donors excluded any sequence lacking an unambiguous match to a single V gene segment. An earlier analysis of about 590 of the donors classified V segments as functional when productive rearrangements were above 56.7% and as segregating when the standard deviation between donors was above 5%. A statistical classification framework was built for diagnosing cytomegalovirus status from the catalog of TCR beta chain sequences. In a later analysis, TCR nucleotide sequences were compared against IMGT/GENE-DB human TR gene sequences so that V and J genes could be assigned. The TCRdist pipeline was used in a later analysis to assign CDR3 sequences and most-parsimonious VDJ recombination scenarios. In a later analysis, each TCR beta chain was defined by its CDR3 amino acid sequence together with its V-gene family, and reads without a unique V-gene family were excluded. In a later analysis, 450 to 600 highly shared, low-generation-probability nucleotide sequences were removed to address suspected cross-contamination and a sequencing artifact. For each public chain, a later analysis derived a clonal expansion index from normalized ranks of inferred template counts within each repertoire. A later analysis computed generation probabilities with a VDJ recombination model fitted to out-of-frame rearrangements, and checked the results against IGoR. Hypergeometric tests were used in a later analysis to score TCR-TCR, TCR-HLA and TCR-CMV co-occurrence, with a repertoire-size bias correction applied to the TCR pairs. To estimate false discovery rates, a later analysis permuted the HLA or CMV assignments 20 times. In a later analysis, co-occurring TCRs were grouped with DBSCAN, and TCRdist sequence similarity was added when clustering was performed within HLA-allele-positive subsets. Repertoires with fewer than 30,000 or more than 120,000 public chains were left out of co-occurrence clustering, as were about five repertoires with anomalous nucleotide sharing. In TCRdb, the immuneACCESS table is reduced to in-frame sequences with V and J assigned. These tables do not hold every clone; where another copy was compared, an unresolved V gene accounts for under half, and the others remain unexplained. V and J calls and clone size are as listed in that table; D and trimming were resolved from the DNA. The sample data list over 200,000 clones, and over 65% of these were observed just once. About 1.2% of the sample lies in the top ten.

The CDR3 goes from the cysteine to the phenylalanine over 16 residues. Of all the DNA, just the CDR3 is kept, 48 bases in frame from base 1. V is clipped by 1 base and J by 1 base, and the sequence between their germline boundaries is 10 bases long. Taken from the germline V gene, the CDR1 and CDR2 loops are SGHVS and FNYEAQ. Sample: PBMCs. Recombination joined TRBV7-6 with TRBJ2-2; matching of 5 bases hints at TRBD1 as the D gene. This clonotype was obtained from a human donor in good health. The CDR3 reads as follows: CASSLGGPLNTGELFF. Here is the DNA: TGTGCCAGCAGCTTAGGGGGCCCCTTGAACACCGGGGAGCTGTTTTTT.